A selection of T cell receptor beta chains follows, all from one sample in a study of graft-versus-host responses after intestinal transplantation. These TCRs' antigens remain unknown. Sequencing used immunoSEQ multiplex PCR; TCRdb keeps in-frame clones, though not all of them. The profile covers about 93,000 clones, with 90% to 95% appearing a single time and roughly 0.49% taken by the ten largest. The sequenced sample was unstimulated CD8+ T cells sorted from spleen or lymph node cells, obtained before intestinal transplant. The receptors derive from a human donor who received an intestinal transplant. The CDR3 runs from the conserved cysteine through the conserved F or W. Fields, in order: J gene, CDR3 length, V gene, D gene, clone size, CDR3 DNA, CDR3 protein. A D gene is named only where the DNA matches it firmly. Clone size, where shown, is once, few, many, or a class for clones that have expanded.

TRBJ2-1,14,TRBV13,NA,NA,TGTGCCAGCAGCCTCAGGGGACCCCGAAATGAGCAGTTCTTC,CASSLRGPRNEQFF
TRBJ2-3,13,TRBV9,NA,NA,TGTGCCAGCAGCGCCGGGGGAACAGATACGCAGTATTTT,CASSAGGTDTQYF
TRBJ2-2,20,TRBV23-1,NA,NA,TGCGCCAGCAGTCAAGAGCGGGACAAAAGAGCCAGGGCGAACACCGGGGAGCTGTTTTTT,CASSQERDKRARANTGELFF
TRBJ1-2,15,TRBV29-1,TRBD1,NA,TGCAGCGTTTCGACGACAGGGGGAGTACGGGTCGGCTACACCTTC,CSVSTTGGVRVGYTF
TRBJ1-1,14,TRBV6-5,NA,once,TGTGCCAGCAGTCCACAGGGTGGTTACACTGAAGCTTTCTTT,CASSPQGGYTEAFF
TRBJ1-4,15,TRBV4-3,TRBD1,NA,TGCGCCAGCAGTAACAGGGGAAAAATTAATGAAAAACTGTTTTTT,CASSNRGKINEKLFF
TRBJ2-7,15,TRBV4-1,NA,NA,TGCGCCAGCAGCCAAGATTGGACTACTTTATACGAGCAGTACTTC,CASSQDWTTLYEQYF
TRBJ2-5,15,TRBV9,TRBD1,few,TGTGCCAGCAGCTTAACCGGGACAGGACCAGAGACCCAGTACTTC,CASSLTGTGPETQYF
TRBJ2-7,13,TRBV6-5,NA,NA,TGTGCCAGCAGTTACTCCTTCGGGTACGAGCAGTACTTC,CASSYSFGYEQYF
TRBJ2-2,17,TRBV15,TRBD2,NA,TGTGCCACCAGCAGAGACTTTACGGGGGGTGAGACCGGGGAGCTGTTTTTT,CATSRDFTGGETGELFF
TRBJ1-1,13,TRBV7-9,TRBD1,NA,TGTGCCAGCAGCTTCGGGACAGACACTGAAGCTTTCTTT,CASSFGTDTEAFF
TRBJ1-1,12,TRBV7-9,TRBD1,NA,TGTGCCAGCGGGACAGTCTTAGATGAAGCTTTCTTT,CASGTVLDEAFF
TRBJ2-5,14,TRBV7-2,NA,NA,TGTGCCAGCAGCTTAGTACCAGCGGGAGAGACCCAGTACTTC,CASSLVPAGETQYF
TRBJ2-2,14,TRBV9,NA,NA,TGTGCCAGCAGAGGTACAGGAAACACCGGGGAGCTGTTTTTT,CASRGTGNTGELFF
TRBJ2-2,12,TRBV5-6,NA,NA,TGTGCCAGCAGCTGGCAGACCGGGGAGCTGTTTTTT,CASSWQTGELFF
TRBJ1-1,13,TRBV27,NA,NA,TGTGCCAGCCAGCGGAGTTTGAACACTGAAGCTTTCTTT,CASQRSLNTEAFF
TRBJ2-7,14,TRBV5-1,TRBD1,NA,TGCGCCAGCAGTCCGGGACAGGGGATCTACGAGCAGTACTTC,CASSPGQGIYEQYF
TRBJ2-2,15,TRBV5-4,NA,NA,TGTGCCAGCAGCTTCGGGACTCTAAAAACCGGGGAGCTGTTTTTT,CASSFGTLKTGELFF
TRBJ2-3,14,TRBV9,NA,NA,TGTGCCAGCAGCGTGGAGGCGATCACAGATACGCAGTATTTT,CASSVEAITDTQYF
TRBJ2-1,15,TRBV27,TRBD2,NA,TGTGCCAGCAGTTTATCGGCGGGAGGTTACAATGAGCAGTTCTTC,CASSLSAGGYNEQFF
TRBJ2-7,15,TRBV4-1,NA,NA,TGCGCCAGCAGCCAAGTGACTGGCGTCGTATACGAGCAGTACTTC,CASSQVTGVVYEQYF
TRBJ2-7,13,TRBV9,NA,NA,TGTGCCAGCAGCGTTCAACAGGGATACGAGCAGTACTTC,CASSVQQGYEQYF
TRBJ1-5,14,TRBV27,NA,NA,TGTGCCAGCACTGACGGACAAGGCAATCAGCCCCAGCATTTT,CASTDGQGNQPQHF
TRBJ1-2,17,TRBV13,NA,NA,TGTGCCAGCAGCTCCCGGGACGTGGACAGTACGCTGGACGGCTACACCTTC,CASSSRDVDSTLDGYTF